This T cell receptor (beta chain) is drawn from a study of blood T cell repertoires in COVID-19. In the original processing: Nucleated cell counts were estimated from reference gene primer amplification. Sequenced by immunoSEQ multiplex PCR; TCRdb stores in-frame clones only, minus some. V, J and clone size are taken as reported in that table, and D and trimming were inferred from the DNA itself. The repertoire consists of fewer than 400,000 clones, with over 90% occurring once and the leading ten covering less than 4%. Residents of about two dozen US areas, aged about 18 to 95 years, made up the participants. Participant reports of clinical history set cohort assignment. Exposed enrollees encountered a COVID-19 case at some point within 2 weeks before study entry. Germline loops: CDR1 MNHEY, CDR2 SVGAGI. V lost 6 bases and J 4 bases, leaving 12 bases between the germline ends. This CDR3 region has 13 residues.

Input material: PBMCs or T cells enriched from blood (not recorded which). The receptor's source is a woman in her 30s who had been exposed to COVID-19. The rearrangement links TRBV6-5 to TRBJ1-1; TRBD1 is a possible D gene (6 bases). The CDR3 is CASRTGSSTEAFF. The DNA of the CDR3 is TGTGCCAGCAGGACAGGTTCGAGCACTGAAGCTTTCTTT.